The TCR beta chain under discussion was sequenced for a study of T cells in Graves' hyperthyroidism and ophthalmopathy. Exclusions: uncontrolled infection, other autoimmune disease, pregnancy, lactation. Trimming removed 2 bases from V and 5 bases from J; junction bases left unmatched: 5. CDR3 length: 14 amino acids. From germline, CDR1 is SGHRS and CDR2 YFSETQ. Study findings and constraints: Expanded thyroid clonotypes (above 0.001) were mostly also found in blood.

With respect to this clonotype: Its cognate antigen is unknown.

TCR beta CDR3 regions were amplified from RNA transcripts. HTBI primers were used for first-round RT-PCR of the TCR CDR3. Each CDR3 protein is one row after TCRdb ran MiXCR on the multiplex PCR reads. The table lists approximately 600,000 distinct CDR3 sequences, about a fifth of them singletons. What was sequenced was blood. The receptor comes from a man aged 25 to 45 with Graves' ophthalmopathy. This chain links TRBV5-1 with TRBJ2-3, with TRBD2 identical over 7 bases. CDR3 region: CASSLSQRGDTQYF. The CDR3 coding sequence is TGCGCCAGCAGCTTAAGCCAGCGGGGAGATACGCAGTATTTT.